Below are 20 T cell receptor beta chains sequenced from a single sample in a study of vaccination effects on CD4 cells after COVID-19. Using viral peptide pools, the ViraFEST assay grew out antigen-specific CD4+ T cells prior to sequencing. Culture lasted about ten days before CD4+ T cell isolation. Either the BNT162b2 or mRNA-1273 vaccine was given to participants in two doses. Their antigens are not known. This table comes from immunoSEQ multiplex PCR, and its TCRdb copy is limited to in-frame clones, with some not included. The repertoire holds approximately 65,000 clones, with about 67% as singletons. The specimen was CD4+ T cells from PBMCs cultured with HCoV-229E spike peptides, collected after COVID-19 vaccination. These receptors all come from a human donor who received a COVID-19 vaccine.

The J gene is TRBJ1-1, the V gene TRBV24-1; TRBD1 might be the D (5 bases). Looked up from germline, CDR1 is KGHDR and CDR2 is SFDVKD. The CDR3 runs to 18 residues. V was clipped by 2 bases and J by 3 bases, with 21 bases between them. The CDR3 nucleotides are TGTGCCACCAGTGATTCGGGGCCAGGTGGGGGAAGCTACACTGAAGCTTTCTTT. Translation: CATSDSGPGGGSYTEAFF.

The genes are TRBV4-1 and TRBJ1-1, with TRBD1 matching over 8 bases. The CDR3 runs to 15 residues. The V and J ends lost 2 bases and 1 base, in that order; junction bases with no gene match: 3. In germline, CDR1 is MGHRA, CDR2 YSYEKL. CDR3 sequence: CASSQTGQGNTEAFF. The CDR3, as DNA: TGCGCCAGCAGCCAAACCGGACAGGGGAACACTGAAGCTTTCTTT.

CDR3 coding DNA: TGCAGTGCTAGTCGAGAATCGAATGAGCAGTTCTTC. As protein: CSASRESNEQFF. This rearrangement joins TRBV20-1 to TRBJ2-1; no reliable D call. This CDR3 contains 12 residues. Trimming removed 3 bases from V and 7 bases from J, with 10 bases in between. Germline CDR1 DFQATT, CDR2 SNEGSKA (reference sequence).

The rearrangement uses TRBV5-1 and TRBJ2-1; 10 bases line up with TRBD2. Trimming cost V 4 bases and J 9 bases; bases outside gene matches: 13. The CDR3 consists of 16 residues. In germline, CDR1 is SGHRS, CDR2 YFSETQ. CDR3 sequence (DNA): TGCGCCAGCAGCCCCATAGTCAGCGGGGGGGCGGTTGAGCAGTTCTTC. It specifies CASSPIVSGGAVEQFF.

The chain has TRBV11-1 and TRBJ1-1; D gene ambiguous. The CDR3 totals 13 residues. Trimming took off 5 bases at V and 0 bases at J, with 7 bases between the two ends. Germline assignment: CDR1 SGHAT and CDR2 FQDESV (reference sequence). The CDR3 region has the DNA TGTGCCAGCAGCCCGACGGTGAACACTGAAGCTTTCTTT. Translation: CASSPTVNTEAFF.

The rearrangement uses TRBV5-8 and TRBJ2-3; D ambiguous. V dropped 7 bases and J dropped 4 bases, with 25 bases sitting between them. In germline, CDR1 is SGHTS, CDR2 YDEGEE. This CDR3 has 17 residues. As DNA, the CDR3 is TGTGCCAGCCCAACCGACCCCATTAGGAAGTCCGCAGATACGCAGTATTTT. It yields the protein CASPTDPIRKSADTQYF.

In its sample, this clone was seen a few times. No DNA is shown, since the ends of the CDR3 on it are uncertain; the CDR3 is the one TCRdb lists. V is TRBV5-1 and J is TRBJ2-3. 15 amino acids form the CDR3, both terminal residues included. Germline-derived CDR1 and CDR2 are SGHRS and YFSETQ. CDR3 amino acids: CASSLFGAGTDTQYF.

The chain combines TRBV28 with TRBJ1-2, with D perhaps matching TRBD1 (5 bases). Germline V gene sequence: CDR1 MDHEN, CDR2 SYDVKM. The V and J ends lost 6 bases and 8 bases respectively, with 13 bases between them. This CDR3 region has 12 residues. The CDR3 DNA reads TGTGCCAGCAGCGACCCAGGGCGAGGCTACACCTTC. It is translated as CASSDPGRGYTF.

This sequence joins TRBV21-1 and TRBJ2-2. TRBV21-1 constitutes a pseudogene. The CDR3 sequence is 14 residues long. This CDR3 reads CASSKGESTGELFF. CDR3 in DNA: TGTGCCAGCAGCAAAGGGGAAAGCACCGGGGAGCTGTTTTTT.

The V call is TRBV6-1, the J call TRBJ1-5; maybe TRBD1 (5 bases). Trimming removed 5 bases from V and 5 bases from J, with 13 bases in between. Germline V gene data show CDR1 as MNHNS and CDR2 as SASEGT. The CDR3 is 14 amino acids. The CDR3 loop is CASSWVGRDQPQHF. In DNA, the CDR3 is TGTGCCAGCAGTTGGGTGGGACGAGATCAGCCCCAGCATTTT.

The V gene is TRBV18, the J gene TRBJ1-2; D might be TRBD1 (6 bases). Germline lookup yields CDR1 KGHSH and CDR2 LQKENI. V dropped 2 bases and J dropped 8 bases, with 15 bases sitting between them. This CDR3 comprises 14 residues. The chain's CDR3 is CASSPSDSPGGYTF. In DNA form, the CDR3 reads TGTGCCAGCTCACCATCGGACAGCCCGGGGGGCTACACCTTC.

The chain is built from TRBV3-1 (or the pseudogene TRBV3-2) and TRBJ1-4; maybe TRBD1 (5 bases). V shed 5 bases and J shed 3 bases, with 7 bases lying between them. The germline V gene has CDR1 LGHDT and CDR2 YNNKEL (reference sequence). CDR3 size: 13 residues. The chain's CDR3 is CASSRGSNEKLFF. CDR3 nucleotide sequence: TGTGCCAGCAGCAGGGGTTCTAATGAAAAACTGTTTTTT.

The chain uses TRBV27 and TRBJ1-2; tentative D call: TRBD1 (5 bases). V lost 2 bases and J 5 bases, leaving 6 bases between the germline ends. Germline CDR1 reads MNHEY; CDR2 reads SMNVEV (reference sequence). The CDR3 length is 12 residues. CDR3 nucleotides: TGTGCCAGCAGTTTAAGGGGTTATGGCTACACCTTC. This gives the protein CASSLRGYGYTF.

This clone has only a few counts. The J gene is TRBJ1-5, the V gene TRBV6-5; D gene uncertain. From germline, CDR1 is MNHEY and CDR2 SVGAGI. The CDR3 runs 13 residues. Trimming shortened V by 7 bases and J by 0 bases, and 7 bases separated the two germline ends. DNA of the CDR3: TGTGCCAGCACCAGCAATAGCAATCAGCCCCAGCATTTT. It is translated as CASTSNSNQPQHF.

The chain recombines TRBV14 with TRBJ1-1; D gene unclear. Trimming stripped 4 bases from V and 8 bases from J, with 14 bases between. The CDR3 length is 13 residues. Germline V CDR1 and CDR2: SGHDN, FVKESK. The CDR3 DNA reads TGTGCCAGCAGCCGCGGGCCGACCGAGGAAGCTTTCTTT. Translating it yields CASSRGPTEEAFF. Based on the CDR3 plus reference TRBV14 and TRBJ1-1, the full variable domain is EAGVTQFPSHSVIEKGQTVTLRCDPISGHDNLYWYRRVMGKEIKFLLHFVKESKQDESGMPNNRFLAERTGGTYSTLKVQPAELEDSGVYFCASSRGPTEEAFFGQGTRLTVV.

This clone has a handful of counts. The gene calls are TRBV7-8 and TRBJ1-5, with D perhaps TRBD1 (5 bases). The CDR3 has 15 residues. Germline assignment: CDR1 SGHVS and CDR2 FQNEAQ. The V end was cut by 0 bases, the J end by 1 base, with 7 bases between. The CDR3 here is CASSLAGVSNQPQHF. The CDR3 nucleotides are TGTGCCAGCAGCTTAGCGGGGGTGAGCAATCAGCCCCAGCATTTT.

The rearrangement links TRBV7-3 to TRBJ2-2; D is unresolved. The CDR3 extends over 15 amino acids. Trimming removed 5 bases from V and 8 bases from J, with 18 bases in between. Germline V gene sequence: CDR1 SGHTA, CDR2 FQGTGA. The CDR3 spells CASSGTPGPKGELFF. The CDR3 coding sequence is TGTGCCAGCAGCGGTACCCCCGGGCCGAAGGGGGAGCTGTTTTTT.

As DNA, the CDR3 is TGTGCCAGCAGCCAAGATCGAGGTTGGCAGCTCCACTTT. This codes for CASSQDRGWQLHF. J is TRBJ1-6 and V is TRBV14; D gene unclear. The CDR3 totals 13 residues. Per the germline V gene, CDR1 is SGHDN and CDR2 is FVKESK. V gave up 0 bases and J gave up 16 bases, with 13 bases separating them.

The chain is built from TRBV19 and TRBJ1-1; D ambiguous. CDR1 and CDR2 (germline): LNHDA, SQIVND (reference sequence). The CDR3 runs 14 residues. The V end was cut by 4 bases, the J end by 1 base, with 10 bases between. This CDR3 is CASSTGGRNTEAFF. For the CDR3, the DNA is TGTGCCAGTAGTACCGGAGGAAGGAACACTGAAGCTTTCTTT.

The chain employs TRBV12-5 and TRBJ2-2; 14 nucleotides align to TRBD2. This CDR3 is built from 22 residues. Trimming cost V 0 bases and J 1 base; bases outside gene matches: 13. CDR1 and CDR2 from the germline V gene are LGHNT and FRNRAP. The CDR3 coding sequence is TGTGCTAGTGGTTTGGTAGGGCCTACCGGGACTAGCGGGGGAGAGAACACCGGGGAGCTGTTTTTT. It encodes CASGLVGPTGTSGGENTGELFF. The variable domain in full, completed from reference TRBV12-5 and TRBJ2-2, reads DARVTQTPRHKVTEMGQEVTMRCQPILGHNTVFWYRQTMMQGLELLAYFRNRAPLDDSGMPKDRFSAEMPDATLATLKIQPSEPRDSAVYFCASGLVGPTGTSGGENTGELFFGEGSRLTVL.